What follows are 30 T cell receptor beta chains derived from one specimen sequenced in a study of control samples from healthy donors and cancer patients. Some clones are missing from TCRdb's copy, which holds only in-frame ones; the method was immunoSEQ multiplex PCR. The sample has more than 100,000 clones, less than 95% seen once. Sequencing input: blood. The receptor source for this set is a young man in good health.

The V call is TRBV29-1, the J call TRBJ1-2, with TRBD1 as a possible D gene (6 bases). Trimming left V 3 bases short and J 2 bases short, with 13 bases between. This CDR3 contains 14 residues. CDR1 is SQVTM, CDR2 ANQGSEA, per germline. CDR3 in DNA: TGCAGCGTTGAGGGGGCCGAGAAAAACTATGGCTACACCTTC. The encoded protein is CSVEGAEKNYGYTF.

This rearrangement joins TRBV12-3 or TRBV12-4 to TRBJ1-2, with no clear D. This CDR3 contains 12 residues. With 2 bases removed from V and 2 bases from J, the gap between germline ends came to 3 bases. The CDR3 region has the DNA TGTGCCAGCAGTTTATTGAACTATGGCTACACCTTC. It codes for CASSLLNYGYTF.

The CDR3 nucleotides read TGTGCCAGCAGTGAATCCGGTCAGTATGGCTACACCTTC. Protein sequence: CASSESGQYGYTF. This chain joins TRBV25-1 and TRBJ1-2; D gene unclear. CDR1 and CDR2 from the germline V gene are MGHDK and SYGVNS. The CDR3 loop spans 13 amino acids. V lost 1 base and J lost 5, with 8 bases in between.

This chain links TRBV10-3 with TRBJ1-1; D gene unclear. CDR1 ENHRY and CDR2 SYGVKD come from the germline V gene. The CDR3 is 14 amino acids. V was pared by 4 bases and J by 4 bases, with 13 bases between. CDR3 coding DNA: TGTGCCATCAGTGCCGGGCAGGAGGGCACTGAAGCTTTCTTT. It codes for CAISAGQEGTEAFF.

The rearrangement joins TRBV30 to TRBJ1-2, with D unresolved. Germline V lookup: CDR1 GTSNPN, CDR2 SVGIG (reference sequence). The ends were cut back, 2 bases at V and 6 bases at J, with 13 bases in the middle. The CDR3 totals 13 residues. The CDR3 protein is CAWSPPLSHGYTF. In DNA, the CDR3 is TGTGCCTGGAGTCCTCCCTTATCCCATGGCTACACCTTC.

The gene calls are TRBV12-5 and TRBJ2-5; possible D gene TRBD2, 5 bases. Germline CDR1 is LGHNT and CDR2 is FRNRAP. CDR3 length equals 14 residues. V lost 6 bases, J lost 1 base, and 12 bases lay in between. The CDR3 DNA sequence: TGTGCTAGTGGAAGGGCTAGCCCCCAAGAGACCCAGTACTTC. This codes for CASGRASPQETQYF.

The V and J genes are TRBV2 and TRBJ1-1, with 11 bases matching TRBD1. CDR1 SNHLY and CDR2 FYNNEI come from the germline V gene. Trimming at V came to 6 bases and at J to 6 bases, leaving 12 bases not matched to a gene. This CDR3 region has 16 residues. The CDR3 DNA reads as TGTGCCAGCAGGACTTGGACAGGGGGCGCAGGCGCTGAAGCTTTCTTT. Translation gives CASRTWTGGAGAEAFF.

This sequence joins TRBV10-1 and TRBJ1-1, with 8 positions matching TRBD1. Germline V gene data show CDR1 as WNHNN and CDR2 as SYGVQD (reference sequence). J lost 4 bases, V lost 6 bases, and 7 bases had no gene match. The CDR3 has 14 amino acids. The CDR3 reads CASSPGQGGTEAFF. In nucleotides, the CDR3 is TGCGCCAGCAGCCCCGGACAGGGAGGCACTGAAGCTTTCTTT.

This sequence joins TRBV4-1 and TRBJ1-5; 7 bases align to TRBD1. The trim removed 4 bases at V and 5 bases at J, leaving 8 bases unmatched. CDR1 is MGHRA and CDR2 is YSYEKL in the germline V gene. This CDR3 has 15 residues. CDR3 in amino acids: CASSPRDRADQPQHF. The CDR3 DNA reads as TGCGCCAGCAGCCCCCGCGACAGGGCGGATCAGCCCCAGCATTTT.

The CDR3: CASSDIHGYGYTF. The CDR3 DNA reads TGTGCCAGCAGTGACATACACGGCTATGGCTACACCTTC. The rearrangement links TRBV6-1 to TRBJ1-2; D is unclear. This CDR3 spans 13 amino acids. V was trimmed by 3 bases and J by 4 bases, leaving 9 bases between them. Germline V gene data show CDR1 as MNHNS and CDR2 as SASEGT.

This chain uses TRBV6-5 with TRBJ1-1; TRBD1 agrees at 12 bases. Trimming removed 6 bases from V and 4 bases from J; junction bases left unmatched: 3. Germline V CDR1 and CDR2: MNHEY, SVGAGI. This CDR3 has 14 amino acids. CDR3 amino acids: CASRGQGASTEAFF. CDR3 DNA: TGTGCCAGCAGGGGACAGGGGGCATCCACTGAAGCTTTCTTT.

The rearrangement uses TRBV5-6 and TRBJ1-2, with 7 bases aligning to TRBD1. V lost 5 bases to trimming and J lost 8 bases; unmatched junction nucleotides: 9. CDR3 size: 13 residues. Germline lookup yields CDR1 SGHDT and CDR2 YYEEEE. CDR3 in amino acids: CASSSGGHRGYTF. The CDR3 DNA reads TGTGCCAGCAGTTCAGGGGGGCATAGGGGCTACACCTTC.

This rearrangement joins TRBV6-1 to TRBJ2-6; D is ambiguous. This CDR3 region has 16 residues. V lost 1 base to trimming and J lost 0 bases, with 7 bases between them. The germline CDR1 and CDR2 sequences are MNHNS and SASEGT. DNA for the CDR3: TGTGCCAGCAGTGAAGGGCGGTACTCTGGGGCCAACGTCCTGACTTTC. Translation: CASSEGRYSGANVLTF.

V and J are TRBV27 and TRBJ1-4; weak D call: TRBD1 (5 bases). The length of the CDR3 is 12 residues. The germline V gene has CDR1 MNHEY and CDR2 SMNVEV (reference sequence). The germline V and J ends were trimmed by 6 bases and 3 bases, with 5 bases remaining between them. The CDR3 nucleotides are TGTGCCAGCAGGGGGGCTAATGAAAAACTGTTTTTT. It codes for CASRGANEKLFF.

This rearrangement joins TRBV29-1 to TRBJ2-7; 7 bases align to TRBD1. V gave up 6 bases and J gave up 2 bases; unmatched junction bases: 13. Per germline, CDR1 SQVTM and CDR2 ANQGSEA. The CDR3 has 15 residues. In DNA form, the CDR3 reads TGCAGCGTCGGATCCGGGACAGCTTGGGCCTACGAGCAGTACTTC. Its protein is CSVGSGTAWAYEQYF.

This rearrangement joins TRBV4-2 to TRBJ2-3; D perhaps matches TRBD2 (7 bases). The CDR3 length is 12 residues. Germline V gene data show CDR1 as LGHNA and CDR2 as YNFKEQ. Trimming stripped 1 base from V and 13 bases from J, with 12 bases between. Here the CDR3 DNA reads TGTGCCAGCAGCCAAGGGCGGGGGCTAAAGTATTTT. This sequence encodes CASSQGRGLKYF.

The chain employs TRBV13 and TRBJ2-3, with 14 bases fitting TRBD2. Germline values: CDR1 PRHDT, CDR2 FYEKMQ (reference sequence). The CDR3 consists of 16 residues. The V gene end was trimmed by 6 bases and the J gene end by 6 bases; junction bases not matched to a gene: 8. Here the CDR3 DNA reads TGTGCCAGCAGTTTTGGACTAGCGGGGGGAGGGGATACGCAGTATTTT. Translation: CASSFGLAGGGDTQYF.

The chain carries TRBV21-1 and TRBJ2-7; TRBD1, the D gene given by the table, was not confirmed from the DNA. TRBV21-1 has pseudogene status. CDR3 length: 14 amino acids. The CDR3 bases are TGTGCCAGCAGCAAAGAGACAGGGGACCACGAGCAGTACTTC. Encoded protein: CASSKETGDHEQYF.

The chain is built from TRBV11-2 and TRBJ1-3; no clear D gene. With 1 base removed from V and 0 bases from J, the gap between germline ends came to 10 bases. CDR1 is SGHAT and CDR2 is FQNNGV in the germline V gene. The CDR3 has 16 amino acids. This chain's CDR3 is CASSLGRVYSGNTIYF. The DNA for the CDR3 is TGTGCCAGCAGCTTAGGAAGGGTGTACTCTGGAAACACCATATATTTT.

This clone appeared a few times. CDR3 nucleotide sequence: TGTGCCAGCAGATCTCAGGGGTCGGATGGCTACACCTTC. Translating gives CASRSQGSDGYTF. The J gene is TRBJ1-2, the V gene TRBV12-3 or TRBV12-4, with D perhaps TRBD1 (6 bases). This CDR3 spans 13 amino acids. Trimming removed 6 bases at V and 6 bases at J, with 14 bases between.

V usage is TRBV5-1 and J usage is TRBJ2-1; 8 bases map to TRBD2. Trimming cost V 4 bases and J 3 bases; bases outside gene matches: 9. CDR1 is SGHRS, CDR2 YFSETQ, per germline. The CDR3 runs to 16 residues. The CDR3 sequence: CASSHAPAGDYNEQFF. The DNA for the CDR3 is TGCGCCAGCAGCCATGCCCCAGCGGGGGACTACAATGAGCAGTTCTTC.

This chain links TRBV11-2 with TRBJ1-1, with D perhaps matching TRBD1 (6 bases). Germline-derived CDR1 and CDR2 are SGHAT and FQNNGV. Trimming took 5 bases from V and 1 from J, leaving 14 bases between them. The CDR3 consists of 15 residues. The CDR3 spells CASSPLGGRNTEAFF. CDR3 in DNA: TGTGCCAGCAGCCCACTTGGGGGGCGGAACACTGAAGCTTTCTTT. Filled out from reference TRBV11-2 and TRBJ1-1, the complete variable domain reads EAGVAQSPRYKIIEKRQSVAFWCNPISGHATLYWYQQILGQGPKLLIQFQNNGVVDDSQLPKDRFSAERLKGVDSTLKIQPAKLEDSAVYLCASSPLGGRNTEAFFGQGTRLTVV.

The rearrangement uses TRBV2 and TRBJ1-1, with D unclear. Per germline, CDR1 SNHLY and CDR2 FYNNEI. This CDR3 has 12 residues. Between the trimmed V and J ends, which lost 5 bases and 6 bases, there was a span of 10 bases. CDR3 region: CASSYHVSEAFF. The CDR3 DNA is TGTGCCAGCAGTTACCATGTCTCTGAAGCTTTCTTT.

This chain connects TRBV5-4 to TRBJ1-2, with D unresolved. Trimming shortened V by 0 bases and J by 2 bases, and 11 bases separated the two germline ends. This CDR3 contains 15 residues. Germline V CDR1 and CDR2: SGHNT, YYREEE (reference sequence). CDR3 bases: TGTGCCAGCAGCTTGGGGTTTAACGCGAACTATGGCTACACCTTC. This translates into CASSLGFNANYGYTF.

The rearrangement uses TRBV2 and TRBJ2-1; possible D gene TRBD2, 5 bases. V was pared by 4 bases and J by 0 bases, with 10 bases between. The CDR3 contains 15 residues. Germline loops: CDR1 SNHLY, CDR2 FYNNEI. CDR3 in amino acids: CASSARDSSYNEQFF. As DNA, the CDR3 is TGTGCCAGCAGTGCTCGGGATAGCTCCTACAATGAGCAGTTCTTC.

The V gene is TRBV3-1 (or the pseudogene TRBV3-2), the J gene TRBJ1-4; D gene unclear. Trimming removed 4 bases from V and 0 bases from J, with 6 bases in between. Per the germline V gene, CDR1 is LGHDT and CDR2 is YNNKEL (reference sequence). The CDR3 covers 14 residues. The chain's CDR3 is CASSPAATNEKLFF. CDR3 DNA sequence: TGTGCCAGCAGCCCAGCAGCAACTAATGAAAAACTGTTTTTT.

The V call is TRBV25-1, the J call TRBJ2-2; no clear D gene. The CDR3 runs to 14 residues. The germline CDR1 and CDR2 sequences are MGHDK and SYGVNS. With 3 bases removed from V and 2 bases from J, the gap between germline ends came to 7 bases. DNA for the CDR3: TGTGCCAGCAGTGATCGGCTAAACACCGGGGAGCTGTTTTTT. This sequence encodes CASSDRLNTGELFF.

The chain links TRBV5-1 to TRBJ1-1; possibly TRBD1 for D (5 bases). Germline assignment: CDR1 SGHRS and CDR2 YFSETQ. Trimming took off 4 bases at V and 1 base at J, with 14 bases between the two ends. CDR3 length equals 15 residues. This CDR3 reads CASSTWGDRNTEAFF. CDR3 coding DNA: TGCGCCAGCAGCACATGGGGGGATAGGAACACTGAAGCTTTCTTT.

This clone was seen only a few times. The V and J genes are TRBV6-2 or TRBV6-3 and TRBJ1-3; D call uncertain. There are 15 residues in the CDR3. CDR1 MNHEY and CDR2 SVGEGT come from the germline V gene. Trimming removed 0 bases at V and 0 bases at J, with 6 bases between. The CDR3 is CASSYSEPSGNTIYF. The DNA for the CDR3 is TGTGCCAGCAGTTACTCAGAACCCTCTGGAAACACCATATATTTT.

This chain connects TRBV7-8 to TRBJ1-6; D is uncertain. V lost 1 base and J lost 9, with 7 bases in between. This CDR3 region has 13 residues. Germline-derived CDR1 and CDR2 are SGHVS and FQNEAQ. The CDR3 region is CASSLGGGSPLHF. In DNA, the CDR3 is TGTGCCAGCAGCTTAGGAGGTGGTTCACCCCTCCACTTT.